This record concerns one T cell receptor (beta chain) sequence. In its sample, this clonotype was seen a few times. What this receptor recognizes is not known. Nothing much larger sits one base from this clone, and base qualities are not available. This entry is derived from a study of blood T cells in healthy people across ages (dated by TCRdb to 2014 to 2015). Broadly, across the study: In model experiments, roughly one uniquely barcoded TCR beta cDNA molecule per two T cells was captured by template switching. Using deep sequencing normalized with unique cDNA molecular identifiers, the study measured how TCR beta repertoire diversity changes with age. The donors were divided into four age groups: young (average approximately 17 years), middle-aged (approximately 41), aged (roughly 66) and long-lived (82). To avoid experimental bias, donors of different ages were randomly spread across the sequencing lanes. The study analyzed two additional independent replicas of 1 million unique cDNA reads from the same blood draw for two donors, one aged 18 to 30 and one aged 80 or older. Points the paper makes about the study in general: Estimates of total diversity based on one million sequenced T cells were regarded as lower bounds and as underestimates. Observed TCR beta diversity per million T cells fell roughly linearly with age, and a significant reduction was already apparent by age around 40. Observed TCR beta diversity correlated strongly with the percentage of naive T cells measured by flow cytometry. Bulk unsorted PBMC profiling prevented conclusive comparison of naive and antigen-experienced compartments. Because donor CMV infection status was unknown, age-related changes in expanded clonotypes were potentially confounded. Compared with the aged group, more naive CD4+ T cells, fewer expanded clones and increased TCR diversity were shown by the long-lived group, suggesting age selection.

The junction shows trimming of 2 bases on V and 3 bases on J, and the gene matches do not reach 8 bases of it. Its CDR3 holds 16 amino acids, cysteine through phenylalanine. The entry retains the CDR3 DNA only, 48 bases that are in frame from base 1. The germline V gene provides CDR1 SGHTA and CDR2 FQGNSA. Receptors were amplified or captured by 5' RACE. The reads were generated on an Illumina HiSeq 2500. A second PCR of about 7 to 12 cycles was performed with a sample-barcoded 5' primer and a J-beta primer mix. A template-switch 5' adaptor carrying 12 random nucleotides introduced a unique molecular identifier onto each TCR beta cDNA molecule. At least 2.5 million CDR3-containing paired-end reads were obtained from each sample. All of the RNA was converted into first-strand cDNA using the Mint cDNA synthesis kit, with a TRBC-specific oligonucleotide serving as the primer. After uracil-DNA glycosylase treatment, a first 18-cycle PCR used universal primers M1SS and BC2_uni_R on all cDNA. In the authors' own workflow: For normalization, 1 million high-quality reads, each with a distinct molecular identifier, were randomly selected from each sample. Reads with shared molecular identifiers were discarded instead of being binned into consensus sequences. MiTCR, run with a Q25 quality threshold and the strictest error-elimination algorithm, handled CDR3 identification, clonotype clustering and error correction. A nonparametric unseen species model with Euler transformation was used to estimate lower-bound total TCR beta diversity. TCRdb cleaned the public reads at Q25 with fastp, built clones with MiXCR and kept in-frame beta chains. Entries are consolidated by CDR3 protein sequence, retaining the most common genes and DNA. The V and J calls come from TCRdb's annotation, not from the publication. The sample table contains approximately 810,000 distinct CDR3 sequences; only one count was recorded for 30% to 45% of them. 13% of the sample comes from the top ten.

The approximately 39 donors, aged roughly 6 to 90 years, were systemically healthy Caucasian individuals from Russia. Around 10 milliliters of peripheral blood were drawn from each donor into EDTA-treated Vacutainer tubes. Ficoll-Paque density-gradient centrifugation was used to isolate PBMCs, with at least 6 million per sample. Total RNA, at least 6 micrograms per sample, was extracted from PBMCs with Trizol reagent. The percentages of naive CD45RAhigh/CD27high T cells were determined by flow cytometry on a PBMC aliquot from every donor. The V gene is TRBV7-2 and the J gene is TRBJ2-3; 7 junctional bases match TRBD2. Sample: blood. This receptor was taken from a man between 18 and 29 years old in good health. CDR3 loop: CASSLISGGKTDTQYF. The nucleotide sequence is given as TGTGCCAGCAGCTTAATCTCGGGGGGAAAGACAGATACGCAGTATTTT.